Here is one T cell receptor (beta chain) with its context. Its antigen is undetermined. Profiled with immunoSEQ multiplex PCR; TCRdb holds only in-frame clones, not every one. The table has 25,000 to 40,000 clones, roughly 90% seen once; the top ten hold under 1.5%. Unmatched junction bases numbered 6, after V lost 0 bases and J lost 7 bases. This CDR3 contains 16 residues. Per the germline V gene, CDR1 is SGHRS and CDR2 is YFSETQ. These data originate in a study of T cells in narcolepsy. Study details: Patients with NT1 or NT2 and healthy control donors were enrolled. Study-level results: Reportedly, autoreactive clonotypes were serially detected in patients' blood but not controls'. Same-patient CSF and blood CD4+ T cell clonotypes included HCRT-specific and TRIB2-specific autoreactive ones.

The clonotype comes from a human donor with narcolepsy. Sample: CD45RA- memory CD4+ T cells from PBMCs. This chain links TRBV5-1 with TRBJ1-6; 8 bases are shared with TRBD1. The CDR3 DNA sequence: TGCGCCAGCAGCTTGGAAAAACCAGGGGGCAATTCACCCCTCCACTTT. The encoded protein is CASSLEKPGGNSPLHF. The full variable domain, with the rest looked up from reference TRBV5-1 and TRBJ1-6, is KAGVTQTPRYLIKTRGQQVTLSCSPISGHRSVSWYQQTPGQGLQFLFEYFSETQRNKGNFPGRFSGRQFSNSRSEMNVSTLELGDSALYLCASSLEKPGGNSPLHFGNGTRLTVT.